Given below is one TCR beta chain in context. What it recognizes is unknown. Time point given: more than five months of natalizumab therapy. All patients had prior interferon beta, and all PML patients were female. At 6 months of natalizumab came T1, and at 12 months came T2. This sample is part of a study of multiple sclerosis patients with progressive multifocal leukoencephalopathy. Study outcomes and limitations: Before and during natalizumab, the clones expanded at PML already existed. Findings may reflect JC virus infection or just general immunocompromise.

The data were produced by immunoSEQ multiplex PCR, yet TCRdb's version contains in-frame clones alone and is incomplete. Here the sample spans 29,000 or so clones, roughly 91% being singletons. The V and J ends lost 1 base and 2 bases respectively, with 3 bases between them. Germline CDR1 LNHDA, CDR2 SQIVND (reference sequence). The CDR3 sequence is 13 residues long. The chain uses TRBV19 and TRBJ2-1; D is ambiguous. The sequence derives from a human donor with multiple sclerosis. The specimen was PBMCs, collected from a patient treated with natalizumab. This CDR3 is CASSIGTYNEQFF. Here the CDR3 DNA reads TGTGCCAGTAGTATAGGCACCTACAATGAGCAGTTCTTC. Drawing the rest from reference TRBV19 and TRBJ2-1, the complete variable domain is DGGITQSPKYLFRKEGQNVTLSCEQNLNHDAMYWYRQDPGQGLRLIYYSQIVNDFQKGDIAEGYSVSREKKESFPLTVTSAQKNPTAFYLCASSIGTYNEQFFGPGTRLTVL.